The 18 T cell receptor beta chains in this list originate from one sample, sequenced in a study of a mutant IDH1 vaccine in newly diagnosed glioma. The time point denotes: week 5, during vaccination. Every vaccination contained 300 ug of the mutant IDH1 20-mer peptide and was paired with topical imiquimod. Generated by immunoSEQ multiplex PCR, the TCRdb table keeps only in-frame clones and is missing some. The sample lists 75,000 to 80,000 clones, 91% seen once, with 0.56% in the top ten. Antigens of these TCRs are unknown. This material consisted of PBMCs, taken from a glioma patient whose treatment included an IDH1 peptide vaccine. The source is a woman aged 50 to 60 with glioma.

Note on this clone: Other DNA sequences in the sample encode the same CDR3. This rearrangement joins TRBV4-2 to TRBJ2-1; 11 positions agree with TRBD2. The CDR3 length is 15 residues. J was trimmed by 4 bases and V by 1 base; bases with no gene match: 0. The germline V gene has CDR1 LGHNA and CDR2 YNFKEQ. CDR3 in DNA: TGTGCCAGCAGCCAAGGGACTAGCGGGTACAATGAGCAGTTCTTC. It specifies CASSQGTSGYNEQFF.

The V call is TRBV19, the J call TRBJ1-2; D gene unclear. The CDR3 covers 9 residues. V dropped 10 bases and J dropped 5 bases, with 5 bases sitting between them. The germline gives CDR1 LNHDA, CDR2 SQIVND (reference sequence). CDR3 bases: TGTGCCAAAGAGTATGGCTACACCTTC. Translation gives CAKEYGYTF.

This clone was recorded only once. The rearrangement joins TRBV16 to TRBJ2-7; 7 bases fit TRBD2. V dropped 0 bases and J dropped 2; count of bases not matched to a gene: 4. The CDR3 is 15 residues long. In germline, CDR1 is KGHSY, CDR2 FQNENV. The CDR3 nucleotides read TGTGCCAGCAGCCAATCGCCTAGCGGTCCCTACGAGCAGTACTTC. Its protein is CASSQSPSGPYEQYF.

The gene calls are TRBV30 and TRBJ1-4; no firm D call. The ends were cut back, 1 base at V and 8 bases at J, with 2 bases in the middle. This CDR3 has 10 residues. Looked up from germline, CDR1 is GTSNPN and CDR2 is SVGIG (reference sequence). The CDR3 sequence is CAWSGEKLFF. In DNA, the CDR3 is TGTGCCTGGAGTGGAGAAAAACTGTTTTTT.

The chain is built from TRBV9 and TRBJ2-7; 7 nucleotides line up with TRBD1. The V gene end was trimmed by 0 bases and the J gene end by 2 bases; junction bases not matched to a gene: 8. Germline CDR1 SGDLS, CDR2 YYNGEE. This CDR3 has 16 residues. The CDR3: CASSVEGTERAYEQYF. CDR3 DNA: TGTGCCAGCAGCGTAGAAGGGACAGAGAGAGCCTACGAGCAGTACTTC. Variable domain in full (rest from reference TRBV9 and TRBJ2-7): DSGVTQTPKHLITATGQRVTLRCSPRSGDLSVYWYQQSLDQGLQFLIQYYNGEERAKGNILERFSAQQFPDLHSELNLSSLELGDSALYFCASSVEGTERAYEQYFGPGTRLTVT.

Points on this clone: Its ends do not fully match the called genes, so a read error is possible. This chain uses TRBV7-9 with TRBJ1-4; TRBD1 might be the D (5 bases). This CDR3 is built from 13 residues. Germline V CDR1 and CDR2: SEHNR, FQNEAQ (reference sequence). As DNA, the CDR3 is TGTGCCAGCAGCCTGGGACTCTTTGAAAAACTGCTTTTT. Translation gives CASSLGLFEKLLF.

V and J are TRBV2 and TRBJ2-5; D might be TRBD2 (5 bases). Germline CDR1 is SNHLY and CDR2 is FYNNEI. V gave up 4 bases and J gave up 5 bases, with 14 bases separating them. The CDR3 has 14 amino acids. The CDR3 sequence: CASSGTRAEETQYF. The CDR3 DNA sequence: TGTGCCAGCAGTGGGACTCGGGCCGAGGAGACCCAGTACTTC.

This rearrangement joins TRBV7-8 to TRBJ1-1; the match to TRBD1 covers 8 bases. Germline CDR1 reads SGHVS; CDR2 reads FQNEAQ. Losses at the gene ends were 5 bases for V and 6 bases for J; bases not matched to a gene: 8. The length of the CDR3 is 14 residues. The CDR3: CASSQPGQGSEAFF. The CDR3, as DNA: TGTGCCAGCAGCCAGCCCGGACAGGGATCTGAAGCTTTCTTT.

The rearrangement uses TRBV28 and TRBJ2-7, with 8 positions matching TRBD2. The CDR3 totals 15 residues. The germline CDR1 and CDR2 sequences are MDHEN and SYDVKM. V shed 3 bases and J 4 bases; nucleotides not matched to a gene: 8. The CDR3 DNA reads TGTGCCAGCAGTTTCCTCGCGGGGGGCGGGTACGAGCAGTACTTC. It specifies CASSFLAGGGYEQYF.

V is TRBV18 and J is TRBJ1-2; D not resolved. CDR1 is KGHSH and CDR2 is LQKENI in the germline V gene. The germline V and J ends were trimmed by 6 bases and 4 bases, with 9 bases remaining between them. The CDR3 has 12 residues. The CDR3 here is CASSLSPYGYTF. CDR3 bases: TGTGCCAGCTCTCTTAGTCCCTATGGCTACACCTTC.

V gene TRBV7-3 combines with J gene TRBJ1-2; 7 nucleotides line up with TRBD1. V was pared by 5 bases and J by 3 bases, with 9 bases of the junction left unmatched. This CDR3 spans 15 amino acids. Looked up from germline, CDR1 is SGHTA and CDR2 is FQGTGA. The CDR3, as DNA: TGTGCCAGCAGCCTACTAGGGGGCGCAGACTATGGCTACACCTTC. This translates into CASSLLGGADYGYTF.

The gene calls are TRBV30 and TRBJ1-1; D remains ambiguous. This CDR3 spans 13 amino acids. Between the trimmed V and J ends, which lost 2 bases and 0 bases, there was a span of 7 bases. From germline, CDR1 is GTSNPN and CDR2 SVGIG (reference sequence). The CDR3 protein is CAWSLLMNTEAFF. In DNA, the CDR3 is TGTGCCTGGAGTTTGTTAATGAACACTGAAGCTTTCTTT.

Here the CDR3 reads CASSSRAGPSYNEQFF. The CDR3 DNA follows: TGTGCCAGCAGTTCCCGGGCAGGCCCATCCTACAATGAGCAGTTCTTC. V usage is TRBV28 and J usage is TRBJ2-1; D is unclear. The CDR3 contains 16 residues. The V gene's germline CDR1 is MDHEN and CDR2 SYDVKM. Trimming removed 4 bases at V and 1 base at J, with 14 bases between.

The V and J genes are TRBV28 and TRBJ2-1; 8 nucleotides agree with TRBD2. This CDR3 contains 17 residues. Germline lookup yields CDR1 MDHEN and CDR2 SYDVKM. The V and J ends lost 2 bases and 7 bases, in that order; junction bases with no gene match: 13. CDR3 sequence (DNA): TGTGCCAGCAGTTTACGGGGGTGGGCTAGCGGGTCTAATGAGCAGTTCTTC. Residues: CASSLRGWASGSNEQFF.

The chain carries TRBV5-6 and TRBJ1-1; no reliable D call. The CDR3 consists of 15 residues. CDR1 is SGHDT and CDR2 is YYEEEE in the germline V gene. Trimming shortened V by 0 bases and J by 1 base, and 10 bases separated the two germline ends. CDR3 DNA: TGTGCCAGCAGCTTGGTTCACTCCAAGAACACTGAAGCTTTCTTT. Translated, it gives CASSLVHSKNTEAFF.

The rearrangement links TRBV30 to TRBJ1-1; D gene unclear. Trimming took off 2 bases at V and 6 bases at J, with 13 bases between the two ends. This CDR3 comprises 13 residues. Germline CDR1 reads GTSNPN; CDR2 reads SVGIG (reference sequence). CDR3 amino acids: CAWSPRFGAEAFF. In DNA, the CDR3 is TGTGCCTGGAGTCCGAGATTCGGCGCTGAAGCTTTCTTT.

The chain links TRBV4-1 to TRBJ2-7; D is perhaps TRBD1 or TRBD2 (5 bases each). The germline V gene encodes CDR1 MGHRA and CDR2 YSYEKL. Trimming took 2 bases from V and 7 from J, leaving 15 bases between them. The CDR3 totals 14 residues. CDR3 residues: CASSQPGRRDEQYF. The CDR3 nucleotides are TGCGCCAGCAGCCAACCGGGACGCAGAGATGAGCAGTACTTC.

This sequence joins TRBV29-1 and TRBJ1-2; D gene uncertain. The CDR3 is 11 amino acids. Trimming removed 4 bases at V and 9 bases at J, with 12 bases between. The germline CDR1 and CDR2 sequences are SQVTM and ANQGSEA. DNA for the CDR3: TGCAGCGTTGGAAGGGATCTAAGCTACACCTTC. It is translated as CSVGRDLSYTF.